The entry that follows covers one T cell receptor beta chain sequence. As yet, its antigen is unknown. With 1 base clipped from V and 5 bases from J, the junction kept 4 bases outside the gene matches. The CDR3 totals 15 residues. CDR1 and CDR2 from the germline V gene are SGHRS and YFSETQ. The entry originates in a study of metastatic and nonmetastatic thyroid tumors. For the study at large: From malignant and benign thyroid patients, repertoires in blood and in tumor or nodule tissue were compared.

Nobody among the patients had been given any treatment before thyroid surgery. Original methodology: Researchers built a distant-metastasis classifier for papillary thyroid cancer that drew on CDR3 differences across clinicopathological groups. TCRdb called clones again from the PCR reads with MiXCR. These V and J calls derive from TCRdb rather than the authors' analysis. Here the sample spans approximately 34,000 clones, 15% to 20% being singletons. Study-level points and caveats: Reported TCR beta diversity, measured in blood and tumor, was significantly higher for malignant thyroid tumors than for benign nodules.

Material: blood. The chain joins TRBV5-1 to TRBJ2-1, with 9 bases that match TRBD2. This sequence originates from a female donor with papillary thyroid cancer or a benign thyroid nodule (not recorded which). Some clones in this sample may be carry-over from other donors' samples. The CDR3 DNA reads as TGCGCCAGCAGCTTGTCTGCTAGCGGGAACAATGAGCAGTTCTTC. Translated: CASSLSASGNNEQFF.